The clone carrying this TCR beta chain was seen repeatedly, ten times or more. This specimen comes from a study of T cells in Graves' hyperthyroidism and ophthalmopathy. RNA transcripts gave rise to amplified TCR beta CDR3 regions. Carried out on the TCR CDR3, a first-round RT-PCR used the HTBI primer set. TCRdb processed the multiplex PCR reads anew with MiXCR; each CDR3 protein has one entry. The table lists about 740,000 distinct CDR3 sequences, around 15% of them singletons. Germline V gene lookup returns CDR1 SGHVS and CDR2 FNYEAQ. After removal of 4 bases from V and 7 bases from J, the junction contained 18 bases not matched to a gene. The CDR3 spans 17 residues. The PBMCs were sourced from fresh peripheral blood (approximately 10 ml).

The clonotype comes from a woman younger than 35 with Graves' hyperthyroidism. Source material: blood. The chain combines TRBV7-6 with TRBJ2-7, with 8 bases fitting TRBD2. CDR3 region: CASSSPPHSGIPHEQYF. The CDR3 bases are TGTGCCAGCAGCTCCCCTCCTCATAGCGGGATCCCCCATGAGCAGTACTTC.